This TCR beta chain was observed in a study of cytomegalovirus exposure and HLA in healthy donors. With V trimmed by 5 bases and J by 3 bases, 7 bases remained unmatched. Germline CDR1 reads MDHEN; CDR2 reads SYDVKM. The CDR3 is 16 amino acids. Here immunoSEQ multiplex PCR was the method, and the copy in TCRdb shows in-frame clones only, minus some. The table records about 88,000 clones, almost 85% of them present only once. Sequenced input: PBMCs. This chain uses TRBV28 with TRBJ2-1; 10 bases map to TRBD2. The clonotype originates from a young woman in good health and CMV-seropositive. CDR3 amino acids: CASSLPLAGGYNEQFF. The DNA of the CDR3 is TGTGCCAGCAGTCTCCCTTTAGCGGGGGGCTACAATGAGCAGTTCTTC.